By share of the sample, the clone carrying this TCR beta chain is medium-sized (0.01 to 0.1%). Its specificity is not known. Germline V gene data show CDR1 as SGHNT and CDR2 as YYREEE (reference sequence). Trimming removed 0 bases at V and 5 bases at J, with 14 bases between. The CDR3 is 15 amino acids. TRB rearrangements spanning V, D and J were amplified using mixed TRB-A/B primers. Each CDR3 protein gets one entry after TCRdb re-called the multiplex PCR reads with MiXCR. There are about 820 distinct CDR3 sequences in the sample; roughly 24% occur only once, and 20% to 25% lies in the top ten. This entry is derived from a study of T cell repertoires in aging, cancer and after chemotherapy. As for the study in general: Donor ages fell into six groups from 30 or younger up to 70 or older.

Peripheral blood genomic DNA, not sorted cells or RNA, was the template. Study-level findings and limits: Loss of evenness, beyond lost richness, contributed to age-related TCR diversity decline in cancer patients.

The chain uses TRBV5-4 and TRBJ2-5; possibly TRBD1 or TRBD2 for D (5 bases each). Sequencing was done on a sample of blood. The origin of this receptor is a human donor with a solid tumor. The CDR3 here is CASSLEVAEGETQYF. As DNA, the CDR3 is TGTGCCAGCAGCTTGGAGGTTGCCGAGGGGGAGACCCAGTACTTC.